Reported below is one T cell receptor (beta chain). This sample is part of a study of T-cell memory formation after mild COVID-19. Employing constant-segment primers, 5'RACE generated TCR alpha and TCR beta cDNA libraries bearing sample barcodes and UMIs. TCRdb called the 5' RACE reads again in MiXCR, with one record for every CDR3 protein. Of some 210,000 distinct CDR3 sequences in the sample, roughly 27% were seen once. CDR1 SQVTM and CDR2 ANQGSEA come from the germline V gene. V shed 4 bases, J shed 4 bases, and the junction held 1 base outside the gene matches. The CDR3 contains 12 residues. Sequenced: PBMCs or a T cell subset sorted from them (not recorded which). The rearrangement links TRBV29-1 to TRBJ1-1, with 9 bases matching TRBD1. The TCR sequence derives from an adult woman who had mild COVID-19 (a few samples of this study predate the infection). Cell type and time point are not known. The CDR3 sequence: CSVGTGATEAFF. CDR3 DNA: TGCAGCGTTGGGACAGGGGCCACTGAAGCTTTCTTT. The full variable domain, rest sourced from reference TRBV29-1 and TRBJ1-1, is SAVISQKPSRDICQRGTSLTIQCQVDSQVTMMFWYRQQPGQSLTLIATANQGSEATYESGFVIDKFPISRPNLTFSTLTVSNMSPEDSSIYLCSVGTGATEAFFGQGTRLTVV.